The 23 T cell receptor beta chains below were found in one sample sequenced in a study of control samples from healthy donors and cancer patients. The method was immunoSEQ multiplex PCR; TCRdb's version includes in-frame clones alone and lacks a portion of them. The sample lists 100,000 to 150,000 clones, 80% to 95% occurring once. The source material was blood. Receptors originate from a man in his forties in good health.

The J gene is TRBJ1-4, the V gene TRBV29-1; D possibly corresponds to TRBD1 (5 bases). Germline V lookup: CDR1 SQVTM, CDR2 ANQGSEA. The CDR3 has 12 amino acids. V was cut by 3 bases and J by 5 bases, with 7 bases left in between. DNA of the CDR3: TGCAGCGTTGAGGGGGTGAATGAAAAACTGTTTTTT. Encoded protein: CSVEGVNEKLFF.

This rearrangement joins TRBV12-3 or TRBV12-4 to TRBJ1-3, with D uncertain. Trimming took off 2 bases at V and 5 bases at J, with 4 bases between the two ends. This CDR3 comprises 12 residues. As DNA, the CDR3 is TGTGCCAGCAGTTTAACGAGAAACACCATATATTTT. Amino acids: CASSLTRNTIYF.

The table lists this clone with a few counts. V usage is TRBV5-4 and J usage is TRBJ2-3; possible D gene TRBD2, 6 bases. The CDR3 is made up of 14 amino acids. The V end lost 0 bases, the J end lost 2 bases, and 7 bases lay between the germline ends. In germline, CDR1 is SGHNT, CDR2 YYREEE (reference sequence). The CDR3 nucleotides are TGTGCCAGCAGCTTGGGGGGGGTCACAGATACGCAGTATTTT. Its protein is CASSLGGVTDTQYF.

The V call is TRBV5-1, the J call TRBJ1-5; TRBD1 might be the D (5 bases). Looked up from germline, CDR1 is SGHRS and CDR2 is YFSETQ. The CDR3 totals 17 residues. V shed 3 bases and J shed 5 bases, with 21 bases lying between them. CDR3 protein: CASSYMPSTGGDQPQHF. The CDR3 DNA follows: TGCGCCAGCAGCTATATGCCCTCTACAGGCGGAGATCAGCCCCAGCATTTT. The full variable domain, rest sourced from reference TRBV5-1 and TRBJ1-5, is KAGVTQTPRYLIKTRGQQVTLSCSPISGHRSVSWYQQTPGQGLQFLFEYFSETQRNKGNFPGRFSGRQFSNSRSEMNVSTLELGDSALYLCASSYMPSTGGDQPQHFGDGTRLSIL.

The rearrangement links TRBV4-1 to TRBJ2-7; TRBD1 agrees at 7 bases. The germline V gene has CDR1 MGHRA and CDR2 YSYEKL. This CDR3 contains 15 residues. Unmatched junction bases numbered 10, after V lost 1 base and J lost 7 bases. The CDR3 protein is CASSQGQGVLWEQYF. CDR3 bases: TGCGCCAGCAGCCAAGGTCAGGGGGTTTTGTGGGAGCAGTACTTC.

The gene calls are TRBV19 and TRBJ2-7, with D perhaps given as TRBD1 or TRBD2 (5 bases each). V was shortened by 11 bases and J by 3 bases, with 17 bases between the two germline ends. CDR1 is LNHDA, CDR2 SQIVND, per germline (reference sequence). The CDR3 runs to 13 residues. CDR3 protein: CAPGGGGNYEQYF. The CDR3, as DNA: TGTGCCCCTGGGGGTGGTGGGAACTACGAGCAGTACTTC.

The chain carries TRBV5-1 and TRBJ2-7; unclear D gene. The CDR3 is made up of 19 amino acids. The ends were cut back, 0 bases at V and 5 bases at J, with 27 bases in the middle. CDR1 and CDR2 from the germline V gene are SGHRS and YFSETQ. CDR3 in amino acids: CASSLGSAGRPAPVDEQYF. CDR3 coding DNA: TGCGCCAGCAGCTTGGGTTCGGCTGGACGTCCGGCACCTGTCGACGAGCAGTACTTC.

The rearrangement uses TRBV9 and TRBJ2-5, with a possible D match to TRBD2 (5 bases). The V and J ends lost 0 bases and 5 bases respectively, with 14 bases between them. The CDR3 totals 15 residues. In germline, CDR1 is SGDLS, CDR2 YYNGEE. CDR3 nucleotides: TGTGCCAGCAGCGTAGGAGGGAGTGTATTCGAGACCCAGTACTTC. Translated, it gives CASSVGGSVFETQYF.

This chain connects TRBV27 to TRBJ1-2; the match to TRBD1 covers 9 bases. This CDR3 has 14 amino acids. V was pared by 6 bases and J by 3 bases, with 5 bases of the junction left unmatched. The germline V gene has CDR1 MNHEY and CDR2 SMNVEV (reference sequence). The DNA of the CDR3 is TGTGCCAGCAGCCCGACAGGGGGGGACTATGGCTACACCTTC. As protein: CASSPTGGDYGYTF.

CDR3 coding DNA: TGTGCCAGTAGTATGATGAGTCAGCCCCAGCATTTT. It is translated as CASSMMSQPQHF. The chain couples TRBV19 to TRBJ1-5; the D is unclear. The V and J ends lost 3 bases and 6 bases respectively, with 6 bases between them. Germline CDR1 reads LNHDA; CDR2 reads SQIVND (reference sequence). The CDR3 is made up of 12 amino acids.

This clone has only one observation. V usage is TRBV2 and J usage is TRBJ1-1; D is undetermined. The germline V gene encodes CDR1 SNHLY and CDR2 FYNNEI. The length of the CDR3 is 13 residues. The V end was cut by 1 base, the J end by 0 bases, with 3 bases between. CDR3 DNA: TGTGCCAGCAGTGAAGAAGTGAACACTGAAGCTTTCTTT. Translated: CASSEEVNTEAFF.

The J gene is TRBJ2-4, the V gene TRBV10-2, with 7 positions matching TRBD1. Germline values: CDR1 WSHSY, CDR2 SAAADI. The trim removed 6 bases at V and 8 bases at J, leaving 10 bases unmatched. The CDR3 length is 14 residues. The CDR3 here is CASSPGTVRDIQYF. CDR3 DNA sequence: TGCGCCAGCAGCCCCGGGACAGTTAGGGACATTCAGTACTTC.

V is TRBV29-1 and J is TRBJ1-3, with 7 bases identical to TRBD1. The CDR3 is made up of 15 amino acids. Germline lookup yields CDR1 SQVTM and CDR2 ANQGSEA. Trimming at V came to 6 bases and at J to 1 base, leaving 9 bases not matched to a gene. The CDR3 reads CSVVTTGVSGNTIYF. The CDR3 DNA follows: TGCAGCGTCGTCACCACAGGGGTTTCTGGAAACACCATATATTTT.

This clone was found once. This rearrangement joins TRBV5-1 to TRBJ1-2; 7 positions match TRBD1. J lost 7 bases, V lost 1 base, and 7 bases had no gene match. The CDR3 runs 14 residues. Germline V gene data show CDR1 as SGHRS and CDR2 as YFSETQ. The CDR3 DNA is TGCGCCAGCAGCTTGACCACAGGGGTGGGTGGCTACACCTTC. As protein: CASSLTTGVGGYTF. Combining the CDR3 with reference TRBV5-1 and TRBJ1-2 gives the whole variable domain KAGVTQTPRYLIKTRGQQVTLSCSPISGHRSVSWYQQTPGQGLQFLFEYFSETQRNKGNFPGRFSGRQFSNSRSEMNVSTLELGDSALYLCASSLTTGVGGYTFGSGTRLTVV.

The V gene is TRBV18, the J gene TRBJ1-2, with 7 bases lining up with TRBD1. The germline V gene encodes CDR1 KGHSH and CDR2 LQKENI. V gave up 2 bases and J gave up 3 bases; unmatched junction bases: 3. The CDR3 totals 14 residues. DNA for the CDR3: TGTGCCAGCTCACCATGGACAGGCGACTATGGCTACACCTTC. Its protein product is CASSPWTGDYGYTF. Together with reference TRBV18 and TRBJ1-2, the CDR3 gives the full variable domain: NAGVMQNPRHLVRRRGQEARLRCSPMKGHSHVYWYRQLPEEGLKFMVYLQKENIIDESGMPKERFSAEFPKEGPSILRIQQVVRGDSAAYFCASSPWTGDYGYTFGSGTRLTVV.

The rearrangement joins TRBV19 to TRBJ1-5; D unclear. V lost 4 bases to trimming and J lost 7 bases, with 20 bases between them. CDR3 length: 16 residues. From germline, CDR1 is LNHDA and CDR2 SQIVND (reference sequence). CDR3 residues: CASSTRADPERQPQHF. DNA of the CDR3: TGTGCCAGTAGTACTCGGGCCGACCCTGAGCGCCAGCCCCAGCATTTT.

The gene calls are TRBV10-3 and TRBJ1-2, with a tentative D call TRBD1 (6 bases). Germline lookup yields CDR1 ENHRY and CDR2 SYGVKD. Trimming removed 4 bases from V and 7 bases from J, with 13 bases in between. The CDR3 runs to 13 residues. The CDR3 region is CAISASGESGYTF. The CDR3 bases are TGTGCCATCAGTGCCTCAGGGGAAAGTGGCTACACCTTC.

V is TRBV28 and J is TRBJ2-3; a weak D match, TRBD1 (5 bases). The V gene lost 3 bases and the J gene lost 2 bases, with 15 bases spanning the gap. Germline loops: CDR1 MDHEN, CDR2 SYDVKM. The CDR3 sequence is 16 residues long. The CDR3, as DNA: TGTGCCAGCAGTTTTCTTCTGACAGTCCTCACAGATACGCAGTATTTT. It yields the protein CASSFLLTVLTDTQYF.

This clone has just one count. The rearrangement joins TRBV7-6 to TRBJ2-5; 11 bases line up with TRBD2. This CDR3 has 18 residues. From germline, CDR1 is SGHVS and CDR2 FNYEAQ. V lost 3 bases to trimming and J lost 5 bases; unmatched junction nucleotides: 14. The CDR3 bases are TGTGCCAGCAGCTTCCAACTCCGGCTAGCGGGGGGAGGGGAGACCCAGTACTTC. It codes for CASSFQLRLAGGGETQYF.

This chain connects TRBV19 to TRBJ1-2, with D hard to call. CDR1 is LNHDA, CDR2 SQIVND, per germline (reference sequence). The CDR3 runs 11 residues. Trimming shortened V by 1 base and J by 10 bases, and 7 bases separated the two germline ends. The CDR3, as DNA: TGTGCCAGTAGTATAGGCAGCCTCTACACCTTC. Its translation: CASSIGSLYTF. The complete variable domain, with remaining parts taken from reference TRBV19 and TRBJ1-2, reads DGGITQSPKYLFRKEGQNVTLSCEQNLNHDAMYWYRQDPGQGLRLIYYSQIVNDFQKGDIAEGYSVSREKKESFPLTVTSAQKNPTAFYLCASSIGSLYTFGSGTRLTVV.

The genes are TRBV7-9 and TRBJ1-2; D not certain. V was cut by 5 bases and J by 3 bases, with 13 bases left in between. The germline V gene has CDR1 SEHNR and CDR2 FQNEAQ (reference sequence). This CDR3 comprises 14 residues. The CDR3: CASSPPGVDYGYTF. The DNA of the CDR3 is TGTGCCAGCAGCCCTCCCGGGGTGGACTATGGCTACACCTTC.

The chain uses TRBV3-1 (or the pseudogene TRBV3-2) and TRBJ2-2; no definite D call. This CDR3 is 14 amino acids long. Germline-derived CDR1 and CDR2 are LGHDT and YNNKEL (reference sequence). Trimming pared 1 base from V and 0 bases from J, leaving 3 bases between. The CDR3 region has the DNA TGTGCCAGCAGCCAAGGACCGAACACCGGGGAGCTGTTTTTT. Protein product: CASSQGPNTGELFF.

The chain links TRBV24-1 to TRBJ2-3; 10 nucleotides agree with TRBD1. V gave up 3 bases and J gave up 1 base; unmatched junction bases: 3. The length of the CDR3 is 16 residues. CDR1 is KGHDR, CDR2 SFDVKD, per germline. In DNA form, the CDR3 reads TGTGCCACCAGTGATCACGGGACAGGGGGCACAGATACGCAGTATTTT. It translates to CATSDHGTGGTDTQYF.